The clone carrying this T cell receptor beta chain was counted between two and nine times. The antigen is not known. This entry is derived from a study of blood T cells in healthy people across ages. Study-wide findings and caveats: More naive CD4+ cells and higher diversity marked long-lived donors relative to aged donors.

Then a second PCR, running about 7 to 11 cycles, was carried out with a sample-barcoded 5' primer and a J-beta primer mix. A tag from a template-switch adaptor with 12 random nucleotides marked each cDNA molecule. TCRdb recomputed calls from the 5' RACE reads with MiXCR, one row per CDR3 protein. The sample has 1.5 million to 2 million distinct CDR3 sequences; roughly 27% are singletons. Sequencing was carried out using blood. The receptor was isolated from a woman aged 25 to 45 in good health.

CDR3 sequence: CASSHKQALTYEQYF. Here the CDR3 DNA reads TGCGCCAGCAGTCATAAACAGGCCTTAACCTACGAGCAGTACTTC. The genes are TRBV5-1 and TRBJ2-7; D might be TRBD1 (5 bases). V was clipped by 5 bases and J by 2 bases, with 17 bases between them. Per the germline V gene, CDR1 is SGHRS and CDR2 is YFSETQ. This CDR3 spans 15 amino acids.